Listed below are T cell receptor beta chains from one sample, sequenced in a study of glioma-infiltrating T cells after dendritic cell vaccination. The table came from immunoSEQ multiplex PCR; TCRdb's copy has only in-frame clones and leaves some out. The sample shows some 99,000 clones, 65% to 85% of them seen only once. The sample consisted of blood, taken after dendritic cell vaccination. Receptors originate from a human donor with glioblastoma. The CDR3 runs from the conserved cysteine through the conserved F or W. A D gene is named only where the DNA matches it firmly. Some rows mark clone size as missing; the rest say once, few, many or name a class of expanded clone.

>TRBJ2-2|TRBV2|TRBD1|NA
TGTGCCATCCGGAGACAGGGTTACGGGGAGCTGTTTTTT
CAIRRQGYGELFF
>TRBJ2-6|TRBV27|NA|NA
TGTGCCAGCAGTTTATCGTGGGGGCCTGGGGCCAACGTCCTGACTTTC
CASSLSWGPGANVLTF
>TRBJ2-1|TRBV6-5|TRBD2|few
TGTGCCAGCAGCCGACTAGCGGGAGGCTACAATGAGCAGTTCTTC
CASSRLAGGYNEQFF
>TRBJ2-3|TRBV2|NA|NA
TGTGCCAGCAGTGAGAGGCGGGGCCGCACAGATACGCAGTATTTT
CASSERRGRTDTQYF
>TRBJ1-3|TRBV5-6|TRBD1|NA
TGTGCCAGCAGCTCGACAGGGGGAGGAAACACCATATATTTT
CASSSTGGGNTIYF
>TRBJ2-3|TRBV9|NA|NA
TGTGCCAGCAGCGTAGGACAGACCACAGATACGCAGTATTTT
CASSVGQTTDTQYF
>TRBJ2-7|TRBV9|TRBD2|NA
TGTGCCAGCAGCGTAGATGGGACTAGGGACGAGCAGTACTTC
CASSVDGTRDEQYF
>TRBJ2-3|TRBV29-1|NA|NA
TGCAGCGTTGGAGTCGGGACAAGAGATACGCAGTATTTT
CSVGVGTRDTQYF
>TRBJ1-2|TRBV5-1|NA|NA
TGCGCCAGCAGCTTCGAAAGGGGCTATGGCTACACCTTC
CASSFERGYGYTF
>TRBJ2-1|TRBV28|TRBD2|NA
TGTGCCAGCAGTTTGCCCTCCGGAGCGGGAAGCAATGAGCAGTTCTTC
CASSLPSGAGSNEQFF
>TRBJ2-3|TRBV15|TRBD2|NA
TGTGCCACCAGCAGAGAATGGTTAAGCGGGGGGGCCACAGATACGCAGTATTTT
CATSREWLSGGATDTQYF
>TRBJ2-5|TRBV2|TRBD2|NA
TGTGCCAGCAGTGGGGGACTAGCGGGGACGGAGACCCAGTACTTC
CASSGGLAGTETQYF
>TRBJ2-7|TRBV5-1|TRBD2|NA
TGCGCCAGCAGCCCTGGTGGCCTAGCGGGGATCTACGAGCAGTACTTC
CASSPGGLAGIYEQYF
>TRBJ1-4|TRBV28|NA|NA
TGTGCCAGCAGTTCACACCAGGGTGTCTATGAAAAACTGTTTTTT
CASSSHQGVYEKLFF
>TRBJ2-3|TRBV5-1|NA|NA
TGCGCCAGCAGCTTGGGACTCATGAGCACAGATACGCAGTATTTT
CASSLGLMSTDTQYF
>TRBJ2-2|TRBV18|NA|NA
TGTGCCAGCTCACCACTAAGTACGGCGAACACCGGGGAGCTGTTTTTT
CASSPLSTANTGELFF
>TRBJ1-6|TRBV10-3|TRBD1|few
TGTGCCATCGGATTCGGGACAGGGGAGAATTCACCCCTCCACTTT
CAIGFGTGENSPLHF
>TRBJ2-1|TRBV18|NA|NA
TGTGCCAGCTCACGGGGGCCGGACAATGAGCAGTTCTTC
CASSRGPDNEQFF
>TRBJ2-3|TRBV28|NA|NA
TGTGCCAGCAGTGAGCGGGATACGCAGTATTTT
CASSERDTQYF
>TRBJ2-3|TRBV9|TRBD2|NA
TGTGCCAGCAGCCCCTCGGGGGGGGCCTCAACCGATACGCAGTATTTT
CASSPSGGASTDTQYF
>TRBJ2-5|TRBV7-9|TRBD2|NA
TGTGCCAGCAGCTTATGGCGAGGCGGGAGGGTGGGGACCCAGTACTTC
CASSLWRGGRVGTQYF
>TRBJ1-2|TRBV6-6|NA|few
TGTGCCTTTAGGGAGCCCAACTATGGCTACACCTTC
CAFREPNYGYTF
>TRBJ1-6|TRBV30|TRBD1|NA
TGTGCCTGGAACTGGGACAGTAATTCACCCCTCCACTTT
CAWNWDSNSPLHF
>TRBJ2-7|TRBV7-8|NA|NA
TGTGCCAGCAGCTTAGTCGCCACCCTACCCCGAAAACCCTACGAGCAGTACTTC
CASSLVATLPRKPYEQYF
>TRBJ2-1|TRBV5-4|NA|NA
TGTGCCAGCAGCTCCCTGCAGAATTCCTACAATGAGCAGTTCTTC
CASSSLQNSYNEQFF
>TRBJ2-7|TRBV15|TRBD2|NA
TGTGCCACCAGCAGAGGTACTAGCGGGAGTGATGAGCAGTACTTC
CATSRGTSGSDEQYF
>TRBJ1-5|TRBV5-8|NA|NA
TGTGCCAGCGGCCCCACCCGGGGAGTTTATAGGGATCAGCCCCAGCATTTT
CASGPTRGVYRDQPQHF
>TRBJ2-7|TRBV6-5|NA|once
TGTGCCAGCAGTTACTCGAGGGTTCGGGCCTACGAGCAGTACTTC
CASSYSRVRAYEQYF
>TRBJ2-3|TRBV5-1|NA|once
TGCGCCAGCAGCTTGGGACAGGTAAAGGGGGATACGCAGTATTTT
CASSLGQVKGDTQYF
>TRBJ1-2|TRBV27|NA|NA
TGTGCCAGCAGTTTATCAGCGGGGGACTACTATGGCTACACCTTC
CASSLSAGDYYGYTF
>TRBJ2-2|TRBV2|TRBD2|NA
TGTGCCAGCAGTCTTCTAGCGGGCCCCAACACCGGGGAGCTGTTTTTT
CASSLLAGPNTGELFF
>TRBJ1-1|TRBV2|TRBD1|NA
TGTGCCAGCAGGCAAGGACAGGGGATCACTGAAGCTTTCTTT
CASRQGQGITEAFF
>TRBJ2-5|TRBV27|NA|few
TGTGCCAGCAGTCCCTCTAGGCAAGAGACCCAGTACTTC
CASSPSRQETQYF
>TRBJ1-1|TRBV19|TRBD1|few
TGTGCCAGTAGTTCTGGACAGGCGAACACTGAAGCTTTCTTT
CASSSGQANTEAFF
>TRBJ2-3|TRBV28|NA|NA
TGTGCCAGCAGTTTATTCTTCCCCCGAGATACGCAGTATTTT
CASSLFFPRDTQYF
>TRBJ1-5|TRBV2|TRBD1|NA
TGTGCCAGCAGCGGACAGGGGGGAGACAATCAGCCCCAGCATTTT
CASSGQGGDNQPQHF
>TRBJ2-3|TRBV9|NA|NA
TGTGCCAGCAGCGTAGAGCGGAGGGAAGATACGCAGTATTTT
CASSVERREDTQYF
>TRBJ2-7|TRBV30|NA|NA
TGTGCCTGGAGTGTGGGGTCGGGGGAGCAGTACTTC
CAWSVGSGEQYF
>TRBJ2-2|TRBV4-1|NA|NA
TGCGCCAGCAGCCAAGTCGCCCTAGCGACAGGGACTCACGGGGAGCTGTTTTTT
CASSQVALATGTHGELFF
>TRBJ1-3|TRBV6-5|NA|few
TGTGCCAGCAGCCAGGAGGCATTGGGAAACACCATATATTTT
CASSQEALGNTIYF
>TRBJ2-3|TRBV4-1|TRBD2|NA
TGCGCCAGCAGCCATGGAGCGGGAGGCCACACAGATACGCAGTATTTT
CASSHGAGGHTDTQYF
>TRBJ1-2|TRBV25-1|NA|NA
TGTGCCAGCAGTCTTAGGGGCTATGGCTACACCTTC
CASSLRGYGYTF
>TRBJ2-2|TRBV6-5|TRBD1|NA
TGTGCCAGCAGTGGACAGGGTCCCGGGGAGCTGTTTTTT
CASSGQGPGELFF
>TRBJ1-1|TRBV10-1|TRBD1|few
TGCGCCAGCAGTGAGGGGACAGGGAACACTGAAGCTTTCTTT
CASSEGTGNTEAFF
>TRBJ1-1|TRBV29-1|NA|once
TGCAGCGTTGGCGGGGCCCAGGGATGGAACACTGAAGCTTTCTTT
CSVGGAQGWNTEAFF
>TRBJ2-7|TRBV10-2|NA|NA
TGCGCCAGCAGGAGCGGTGCCTACGAGCAGTACTTC
CASRSGAYEQYF
>TRBJ2-3|TRBV6-4|TRBD2|NA
TGTGCCAGCAGTGAACTAGCGGGAGGGCCGTCAACGCAGTATTTT
CASSELAGGPSTQYF
>TRBJ1-5|TRBV15|NA|NA
TGTGCCACCAGCCCCGGACAGATCAATCAGCCCCAGCATTTT
CATSPGQINQPQHF
>TRBJ2-1|TRBV29-1|TRBD1|once
TGCAGCGTTATCGGGACAGGGGGGTACAATGAGCAGTTCTTC
CSVIGTGGYNEQFF
>TRBJ1-5|TRBV12-5|NA|NA
TGTGCTAGTGGTTGGGGGACAAAAGAAGGATATAGCAATCAGCCCCAGCATTTT
CASGWGTKEGYSNQPQHF
>TRBJ1-2|TRBV18|NA|NA
TGTGCCAGCTCACCGGGGGGAGACTATGGCTACACCTTC
CASSPGGDYGYTF
>TRBJ1-2|TRBV20-1|NA|NA
TGCAGTGCTAGAGTCGTCCCTGGCTACACCTTC
CSARVVPGYTF
>TRBJ2-2|TRBV19|NA|NA
TGTGCCAGTAGTACCGTTCTCACCGGGGAGCTGTTTTTT
CASSTVLTGELFF
>TRBJ1-5|TRBV6-6|TRBD1|once
TGTGCCAGCAGGAGCACAGGGGGCGTCAATCAGCCCCAGCATTTT
CASRSTGGVNQPQHF
>TRBJ1-5|TRBV19|TRBD1|NA
TGTGCCAGTAGCGGGACAGGGGGCAATCAGCCCCAGCATTTT
CASSGTGGNQPQHF
>TRBJ2-5|TRBV6-5|NA|NA
TGTGCCAGCAGTTACTCAGGGACTCCTGGAGAGACCCAGTACTTC
CASSYSGTPGETQYF